The 5 T cell receptor beta chains below were found in one sample sequenced in a study of CD4 T cells in relation to SARS-CoV-2 and coronaviruses. Produced via immunoSEQ multiplex PCR; TCRdb's table is partial and in-frame only. The profile shows roughly 15,000 clones, around 80% of them singletons. Before the COVID-19 pandemic, during about 2010-2018, CD4+ T cells were taken from unexposed donors. The cells were cultured for around ten days before CD4+ T cells were isolated. These receptors have no identified antigens. What was sequenced was CD4+ T cells from PBMCs, cultured in vitro. Every receptor here comes from a human donor in good health.

This chain uses TRBV5-1 with TRBJ2-7, with TRBD1 identical over 9 bases. V lost 4 bases to trimming and J lost 4 bases; unmatched junction nucleotides: 9. The CDR3 runs 15 residues. The V gene's germline CDR1 is SGHRS and CDR2 YFSETQ. The CDR3 region has the DNA TGCGCCAGCAGCCCCAATGGACAGGGGAGGTACGAGCAGTACTTC. Amino acid sequence: CASSPNGQGRYEQYF.

This rearrangement joins TRBV12-3 or TRBV12-4 to TRBJ1-2; 7 bases fit TRBD1. The CDR3 length is 13 residues. Losses at the gene ends were 7 bases for V and 6 bases for J; bases not matched to a gene: 8. The CDR3 nucleotides are TGTGCCAGCACCCGGACAGGCAGCGATGGCTACACCTTC. Translating it yields CASTRTGSDGYTF.

This rearrangement joins TRBV5-5 to TRBJ2-5; 8 positions match TRBD2. Trimming removed 1 base from V and 1 base from J; junction bases left unmatched: 3. Germline loops: CDR1 SGHKS, CDR2 YYEKEE (reference sequence). CDR3 length: 15 residues. The CDR3 protein is CASSLPSGFQETQYF. CDR3 DNA: TGTGCCAGCAGCTTGCCTAGCGGGTTCCAAGAGACCCAGTACTTC.

The genes are TRBV29-1 and TRBJ2-5; weak D call: TRBD1 (6 bases). Between the trimmed V and J ends, which lost 4 bases and 5 bases, there was a span of 14 bases. The CDR3 covers 13 residues. CDR1 is SQVTM and CDR2 is ANQGSEA in the germline V gene. CDR3 in DNA: TGCAGCGTTGTACAGGGCGTGATTGAGACCCAGTACTTC. Encoded protein: CSVVQGVIETQYF.

The chain joins TRBV19 to TRBJ2-1; the match to TRBD2 covers 9 bases. The length of the CDR3 is 15 residues. V shed 1 base, J shed 8 bases, and the junction held 6 bases outside the gene matches. Per germline, CDR1 LNHDA and CDR2 SQIVND (reference sequence). CDR3 coding DNA: TGTGCCAGTAGTATAGGGGGCGGGGGGGCGGATGAGCAGTTCTTC. Protein product: CASSIGGGGADEQFF. Combining the CDR3 with reference TRBV19 and TRBJ2-1 gives the whole variable domain DGGITQSPKYLFRKEGQNVTLSCEQNLNHDAMYWYRQDPGQGLRLIYYSQIVNDFQKGDIAEGYSVSREKKESFPLTVTSAQKNPTAFYLCASSIGGGGADEQFFGPGTRLTVL.